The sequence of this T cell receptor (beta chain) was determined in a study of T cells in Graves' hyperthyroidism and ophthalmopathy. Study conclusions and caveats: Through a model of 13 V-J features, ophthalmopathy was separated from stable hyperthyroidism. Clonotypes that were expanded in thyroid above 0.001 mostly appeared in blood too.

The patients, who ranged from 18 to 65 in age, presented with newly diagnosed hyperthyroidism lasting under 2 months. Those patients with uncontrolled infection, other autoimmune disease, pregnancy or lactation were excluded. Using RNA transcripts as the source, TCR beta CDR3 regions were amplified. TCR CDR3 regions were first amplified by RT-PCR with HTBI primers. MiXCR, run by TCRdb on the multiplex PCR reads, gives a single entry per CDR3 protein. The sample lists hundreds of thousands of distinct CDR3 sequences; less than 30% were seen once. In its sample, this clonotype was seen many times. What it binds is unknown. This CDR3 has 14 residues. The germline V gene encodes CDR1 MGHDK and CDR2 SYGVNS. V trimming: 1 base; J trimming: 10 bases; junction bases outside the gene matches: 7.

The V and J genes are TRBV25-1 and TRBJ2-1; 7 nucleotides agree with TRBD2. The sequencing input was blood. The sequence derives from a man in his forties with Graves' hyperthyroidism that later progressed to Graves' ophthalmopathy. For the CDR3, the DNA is TGTGCCAGCAGTGAATTTAAGGGAGGGAAAGAGCAGTTCTTC. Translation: CASSEFKGGKEQFF.